This T cell receptor beta chain was sequenced for a study of blood T cell repertoires in COVID-19. Study details: Nucleic acid was either cDNA or gDNA, and it came from T cells, B-cell-depleted T cells, or PBMCs.

Per the study methods: Reference gene primer amplification gave nucleated cell count estimates. TCRdb's copy holds only in-frame clones and misses some; the assay was immunoSEQ multiplex PCR. V and J calls and clone size follow that table, whereas D and trimming were derived from the DNA. The table records more than 300,000 clones, more than 85% of them present only once. Across 20 to 25 US areas, participants ranged in age from about 18 to 100 years. Exposed enrollees had met someone with a PCR-confirmed or clinician-diagnosed COVID-19 case at some point within the 2 weeks before study entry. From germline, CDR1 is MNHEY and CDR2 SVGAGI. Trimming removed 8 bases from V and 2 bases from J, with 17 bases in between. The CDR3 runs to 15 residues.

This chain links TRBV6-5 with TRBJ2-3; TRBD2 is a possible D gene (6 bases). The specimen sequenced was PBMCs or T cells enriched from blood (not recorded which). The sequence was collected from a woman aged 25 to 39 who had been exposed to COVID-19. As DNA, the CDR3 is TGTGCCAGCCGACCGGGACTCTCCCTCACAGATACGCAGTATTTT. Protein sequence: CASRPGLSLTDTQYF.